A selection of T cell receptor beta chains follows, all from one sample in a study of blood T cell repertoires in COVID-19. Generated by immunoSEQ multiplex PCR, the TCRdb table keeps only in-frame clones and is missing some. The sample records 150,000 or so clones, 80% to 90% being singletons. The sample taken for sequencing was peripheral blood. These receptors came from a man older than 75 with acute or convalescent COVID-19. Both conserved end residues are part of each CDR3. D genes are given only for firm matches.

d_call v_call cdr3_aa
- TRBV11-2 CASSLVGGTGELFF
TRBD1 TRBV19 CASKGSGTGILIGEKLFF
TRBD1 TRBV5-8 CASSSDWDSSYNEQFF
TRBD1 TRBV19 CASRGQGGGNEKLFF
- TRBV2 CASSESQDRAPLHF
- TRBV2 CASSEGGGNSYEQYF
- TRBV10-1 CASMGTYQDTQYF
TRBD2 TRBV4-1 CASSLGSGRARDTQYF
TRBD2 TRBV5-4 CASSGGTTPSETQYF
- TRBV27 CASSAKGDLYGYTF
- TRBV27 CASGGAFNEQYF
- TRBV11-2 CASSPQGINEQFF
TRBD1 TRBV7-9 CASTGTGPTGGGYTF
- TRBV28 CASRVDPGSSYEQYF
TRBD2 TRBV19 CASRSVAGNEQFF
- TRBV4-1 CASSQDPLVRSPTNEKLFF
TRBD1 TRBV7-8 CASSKQGGLAKNIQYF
- TRBV2 CASSEETQYF
- TRBV10-3 CAISDGGNSPLHF
- TRBV9 CASSTQGYNEQFF
TRBD2 TRBV3-1/TRBV3-2 CASGQIRTSGNADTQYF
- TRBV5-4 CASSRIDITDTQYF
- TRBV2 CASSEPRHPATYQPQHF
- TRBV5-8 CASSPLPRGYEQYF
- TRBV3-1/TRBV3-2 CASSQVVYEQYF
TRBD1 TRBV4-2 CASSQEEGQGREQYF
TRBD1 TRBV5-1 CASSLGLRTGGSEAFF
- TRBV6-5 CASSRDTLNTEAFF
TRBD2 TRBV3-1/TRBV3-2 CASSQPGRVDTQYF
TRBD1 TRBV28 CASSKIRDRGPAF
- TRBV5-1 CASSLGLSTGELFF
TRBD2 TRBV5-1 CASSPTSGRETQYF
- TRBV28 CASSLGGLNTEAFF
- TRBV10-3 CAIMGDMNTEAFF
- TRBV7-9 CASSEGVQETQYF
TRBD1 TRBV19 CASRGPGQRTAYNSPLHF
- TRBV28 CASSFEVESGANVLTF
TRBD1 TRBV19 CASSPDRGLGYTF
TRBD1 TRBV6-5 CASSRTGMYGYTF
TRBD1 TRBV15 CATSRDFRGQVGELFF
TRBD1 TRBV30 CAWSAGQGNTIYF